The present entry profiles one T cell receptor beta chain with its context. Its antigen is as yet unknown. Autoimmunity was present in every CD3G-deficient patient, worse in two. Patients aged 2 to 39 years had fewer naive T cells. Regulatory (CD25-high CD127-low) and conventional (CD25-low CD127-high) CD4+ T cells were sorted separately. This sample is drawn from a study of regulatory T cells. Study-wide points: In CD3G-deficient patients, conventional CD4+ T cells were enriched for hydrophobic CDR3 residues at positions 6 and 7. Patient repertoires had restricted TRB V-J pairs and skewed V and J usage, most in Tregs.

Primers: 52 TRBV forward and 13 TRBJ reverse. Clones were sequenced by immunoSEQ multiplex PCR, and TCRdb holds only the in-frame ones, with some missing. The sample includes approximately 37,000 clones, around 91% of them seen just once. V was pared by 5 bases and J by 4 bases, with 14 bases between. This CDR3 spans 14 amino acids. Germline CDR1 reads MDHEN; CDR2 reads SYDVKM. The source of this sequence is a person under 35 with CD3G deficiency. Sequencing was done on a sample of conventional CD4+ T cells sorted from blood. The V call is TRBV28, the J call TRBJ2-5; no clear D gene. The CDR3 sequence: CASSGRGRVETQYF. CDR3 nucleotides: TGTGCCAGCAGTGGTCGTGGCCGGGTAGAGACCCAGTACTTC. Full variable domain (outside the CDR3, taken from reference TRBV28 and TRBJ2-5): DVKVTQSSRYLVKRTGEKVFLECVQDMDHENMFWYRQDPGLGLRLIYFSYDVKMKEKGDIPEGYSVSREKKERFSLILESASTNQTSMYLCASSGRGRVETQYFGPGTRLLVL.